The 2 T cell receptor beta chains given below trace back to one sample, sequenced in a study of blood T cell repertoires in COVID-19. Method: immunoSEQ multiplex PCR; TCRdb's copy keeps in-frame clones and lacks some. The repertoire holds tens of thousands of clones, with approximately 86% as singletons. The sample comprised peripheral blood. These receptors came from a woman between 70 and 85 years old with active COVID-19.

This clone is a singleton in its sample. This sequence joins TRBV6-5 and TRBJ2-1; 7 positions agree with TRBD2. Germline lookup yields CDR1 MNHEY and CDR2 SVGAGI. There are 13 residues in the CDR3. Trimming cost V 2 bases and J 10 bases; bases outside gene matches: 5. For the CDR3, the DNA is TGTGCCAGCAGTTACACGGCGGGGGAAGAGCAGTTCTTC. This encodes CASSYTAGEEQFF.

In DNA, the CDR3 is TGTGCCAGCAGTGACTCACAGGGGTTCTCCGGGGCCAACGTCCTGACTTTC. Its protein is CASSDSQGFSGANVLTF. V is TRBV6-4 and J is TRBJ2-6, with 7 bases that match TRBD1. The CDR3 runs to 17 residues. Germline CDR1 is MRHNA and CDR2 is SNTAGT. V gave up 0 bases and J gave up 4 bases; unmatched junction bases: 6.